This TCR beta chain is from a study of regulatory and conventional T cells in RAG deficiency. General study points: Shannon entropy was markedly lower and Simpson indices higher in RAG-deficient patients than control T-cell subsets. In Omenn syndrome, Treg and Tconv repertoires overlapped >80%.

V lost 4 bases to trimming and J lost 5 bases, with 21 bases between them. CDR3 size: 18 residues. CDR1 LGHNT and CDR2 FRNRAP come from the germline V gene. TCRdb's table, derived via immunoSEQ multiplex PCR, lists solely in-frame clones and lacks some. In the table there are tens of thousands of clones, approximately 89% of which are singletons. With respect to this clone: What it binds is unknown.

The same data also went into a second study, on regulatory T cells. This second report adds: Amplification used 52 TRBV primers and 13 TRBJ primers.

The chain has TRBV12-5 and TRBJ2-6; D is perhaps TRBD1 (5 bases). This sequence originates from a human donor in good health. The specimen was CD8+ T cells sorted from blood. The CDR3 bases are TGTGCTAGTGGTTGCATATCTGCAGGACAAAGTCGGGCCAACGTCCTGACTTTC. Translation: CASGCISAGQSRANVLTF. Filled out from reference TRBV12-5 and TRBJ2-6, the complete variable domain reads DARVTQTPRHKVTEMGQEVTMRCQPILGHNTVFWYRQTMMQGLELLAYFRNRAPLDDSGMPKDRFSAEMPDATLATLKIQPSEPRDSAVYFCASGCISAGQSRANVLTFGAGSRLTVL.